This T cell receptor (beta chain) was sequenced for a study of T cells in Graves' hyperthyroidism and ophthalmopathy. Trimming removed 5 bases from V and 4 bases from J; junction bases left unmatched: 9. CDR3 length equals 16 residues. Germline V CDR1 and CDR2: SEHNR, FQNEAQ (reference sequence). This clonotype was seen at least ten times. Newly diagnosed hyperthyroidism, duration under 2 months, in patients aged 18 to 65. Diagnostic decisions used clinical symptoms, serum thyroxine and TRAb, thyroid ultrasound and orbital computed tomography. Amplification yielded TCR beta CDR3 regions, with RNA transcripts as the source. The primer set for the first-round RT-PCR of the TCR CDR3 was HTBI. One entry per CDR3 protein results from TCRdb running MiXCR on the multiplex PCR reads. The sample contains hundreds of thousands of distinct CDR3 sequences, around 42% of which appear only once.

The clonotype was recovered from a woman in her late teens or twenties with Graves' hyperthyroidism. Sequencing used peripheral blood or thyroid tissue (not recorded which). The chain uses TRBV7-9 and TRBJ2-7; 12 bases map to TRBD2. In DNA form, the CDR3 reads TGTGCCAGCAGCACCCTGACTAGCGGGAGTGGATACGAGCAGTACTTC. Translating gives CASSTLTSGSGYEQYF. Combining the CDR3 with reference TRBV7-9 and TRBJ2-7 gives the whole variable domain DTGVSQNPRHKITKRGQNVTFRCDPISEHNRLYWYRQTLGQGPEFLTYFQNEAQLEKSRLLSDRFSAERPKGSFSTLEIQRTEQGDSAMYLCASSTLTSGSGYEQYFGPGTRLTVT.